This T cell receptor beta chain was found in a study of cytomegalovirus exposure and HLA in healthy donors. Study-level results: Most subjects' HLA-A and HLA-B alleles were reportedly predicted from TCR beta sequences.

With 60 Vbeta and 13 Jbeta primers, the PCR was carried out. Assay used: immunoSEQ multiplex PCR; TCRdb lists only in-frame clones, some missing. The table records 90,000 to 110,000 clones, roughly 80% of them present only once. As for this clone: As yet, its antigen is unknown.

Between the trimmed V and J ends, which lost 0 bases and 2 bases, there was a span of 8 bases. This CDR3 has 14 residues. Germline V gene sequence: CDR1 LNHNV, CDR2 YYDKDF (reference sequence). The clonotype comes from a man aged 30 to 45 in good health and CMV-seropositive. Material: PBMCs. The gene calls are TRBV15 and TRBJ2-7; D unclear. The CDR3 protein is CATSRDVAAYEQYF. CDR3 DNA sequence: TGTGCCACCAGCAGAGACGTCGCGGCCTACGAGCAGTACTTC. The whole variable domain, filled in from reference TRBV15 and TRBJ2-7, reads DAMVIQNPRYQVTQFGKPVTLSCSQTLNHNVMYWYQQKSSQAPKLLFHYYDKDFNNEADTPDNFQSRRPNTSFCFLDIRSPGLGDTAMYLCATSRDVAAYEQYFGPGTRLTVT.